These 10 T cell receptor beta chains originate from one sample sequenced in a study of shared clonotypes between healthy human individuals. Profiled with immunoSEQ multiplex PCR; TCRdb holds only in-frame clones, not every one. This table holds 2 million or so clones, 85% to 95% found once. The specimen was naive CD4+ T cells sorted from blood. Subset of the sample: CD45RA+ positively selected. Source of these receptors: a man between 18 and 29 years old in good health.

V and J are TRBV10-2 and TRBJ2-2; D is possibly TRBD1 or TRBD2 (5 bases each). The CDR3 runs to 13 residues. Trimming removed 6 bases at V and 7 bases at J, with 12 bases between. CDR1 is WSHSY, CDR2 SAAADI, per germline. For the CDR3, the DNA is TGCGCCAGCAGCGCTGTGAGGGGCGGGGAGCTGTTTTTT. Its translation: CASSAVRGGELFF.

The sample holds one count of this clone. The chain recombines TRBV5-1 with TRBJ1-1, with D uncertain. Trimming cost V 5 bases and J 1 base, with 9 bases left between them. The CDR3 is 13 residues long. Germline CDR1 is SGHRS and CDR2 is YFSETQ. The CDR3 reads CASRYSANTEAFF. DNA for the CDR3: TGCGCCAGCAGGTACTCAGCGAACACTGAAGCTTTCTTT.

CDR3 DNA sequence: TGCGCCAGCAGCACCGGACAGGTCCTGACTGAAGCTTTCTTT. Its protein product is CASSTGQVLTEAFF. The gene calls are TRBV5-1 and TRBJ1-1, with 7 bases aligning to TRBD1. CDR1 and CDR2 (germline): SGHRS, YFSETQ. V lost 4 bases, J lost 5 bases, and 8 bases stayed unmatched. This CDR3 is built from 14 residues.

This chain joins TRBV10-3 and TRBJ2-1, with 9 bases identical to TRBD2. The length of the CDR3 is 17 residues. The V gene's germline CDR1 is ENHRY and CDR2 SYGVKD. After removal of 2 bases from V and 8 bases from J, the junction contained 13 bases not matched to a gene. The CDR3 coding sequence is TGTGCCATCAGTGAGAATAGCGGGAGAAAGGTCGGGGATGAGCAGTTCTTC. It encodes CAISENSGRKVGDEQFF.

The chain links TRBV10-3 to TRBJ1-6, with D uncertain. CDR3 length: 15 residues. Germline CDR1 is ENHRY and CDR2 is SYGVKD. V lost 6 bases and J lost 9, with 18 bases in between. The CDR3 loop is CAISEERLVGSPLHF. The DNA for the CDR3 is TGTGCCATCAGCGAAGAGCGTTTGGTGGGTTCACCCCTCCACTTT.

This chain uses TRBV4-2 with TRBJ1-1; 7 nucleotides line up with TRBD1. The V gene's germline CDR1 is LGHNA and CDR2 YNFKEQ. The V segment lost 1 base and the J segment 6 bases; nucleotides outside the gene matches: 20. The CDR3 sequence is 19 residues long. The CDR3 nucleotides read TGTGCCAGCAGCCAAGTTTCGGTCGGACCAGGGGGGCAAGACGCTGAAGCTTTCTTT. It specifies CASSQVSVGPGGQDAEAFF.

V is TRBV29-1 and J is TRBJ2-1, with TRBD2 as a possible D gene (6 bases). With 2 bases removed from V and 0 bases from J, the gap between germline ends came to 14 bases. Germline lookup yields CDR1 SQVTM and CDR2 ANQGSEA. This CDR3 spans 16 amino acids. This chain's CDR3 is CSVEIGAGSSYNEQFF. CDR3 DNA sequence: TGCAGCGTTGAAATCGGGGCGGGAAGCTCCTACAATGAGCAGTTCTTC.

The V call is TRBV4-1, the J call TRBJ2-2; 7 bases align to TRBD1. The germline gives CDR1 MGHRA, CDR2 YSYEKL. V gave up 7 bases and J gave up 1 base; unmatched junction bases: 6. This CDR3 is 15 amino acids long. The CDR3 coding sequence is TGCGCCAGCAAGGGGGCTACTTTGAACACCGGGGAGCTGTTTTTT. It codes for CASKGATLNTGELFF.

CDR3 sequence reads: CASRQKEAFF. The CDR3 DNA is TGTGCCAGCAGACAGAAAGAAGCTTTCTTT. This chain joins TRBV2 and TRBJ1-1; D is ambiguous. In germline, CDR1 is SNHLY, CDR2 FYNNEI. CDR3 length: 10 amino acids. V was clipped by 6 bases and J by 8 bases, with 7 bases between them.

The chain joins TRBV27 to TRBJ1-2, with D possibly matching TRBD1 (6 bases). Germline assignment: CDR1 MNHEY and CDR2 SMNVEV (reference sequence). This CDR3 region has 13 residues. V was trimmed by 8 bases and J by 4 bases, leaving 14 bases between them. DNA of the CDR3: TGTGCCAGCGCTGTCAGAGGGGGCTATGGCTACACCTTC. Translation gives CASAVRGGYGYTF.